This T cell receptor beta chain was retrieved from a study of cytomegalovirus exposure and HLA in healthy donors. Study conclusions and caveats: In a later analysis, TCR beta V- and J-gene trimming showed a link to a missense DCLRE1C variant. A later analysis associated 15,000 to 20,000 TCR beta sequences with HLA alleles at a 0.05 false discovery rate.

With 60 Vbeta and 13 Jbeta primers, the PCR was carried out. Sequencing used immunoSEQ multiplex PCR; TCRdb keeps in-frame clones, though not all of them. The sample lists approximately 170,000 clones, under 90% occurring once. CDR1 is SGHDT and CDR2 is YYEEEE in the germline V gene. The CDR3 has 16 residues. Trimming stripped 4 bases from V and 2 bases from J, with 15 bases between. A remark on this clone: Antigen: not known.

The sequenced material came from PBMCs. V usage is TRBV5-6 and J usage is TRBJ1-4; maybe TRBD1 (6 bases). This TCR derives from a male donor in good health and CMV-seronegative. CDR3 region: CASSEQGITTNEKLFF. CDR3 nucleotide sequence: TGTGCCAGCAGCGAGCAGGGGATTACGACTAATGAAAAACTGTTTTTT.